The entry below gives a single TCR beta chain sequence along with its context. What it binds is not known. This record comes from a study of cytomegalovirus exposure and HLA in healthy donors. Whole-study context: The 100 million to 120 million unique TCR beta sequences, from 150 million to 200 million T cells, were found by an earlier analysis. Points from the study as a whole: Later analysis identified a missense DCLRE1C variant that was linked to TCR beta V- and J-gene trimming. CMV serostatus alone was available as immune exposure information.

The germline gives CDR1 MNHEY, CDR2 SVGAGI. With 5 bases clipped from V and 12 bases from J, the junction kept 5 bases outside the gene matches. This CDR3 contains 12 residues. Amplification used 60 Vbeta primers and 13 Jbeta primers. The method was immunoSEQ multiplex PCR; TCRdb's version includes in-frame clones alone and lacks a portion of them. The sample records 100,000 to 150,000 clones, roughly 79% being singletons. The sequenced sample consisted of PBMCs. The rearrangement uses TRBV6-5 and TRBJ2-5; 11 bases are shared with TRBD1. The sequence was collected from a woman aged 18 to 35 in good health and CMV-seronegative. The CDR3 sequence: CASSRGQGGKYF. The CDR3 bases are TGTGCCAGCAGTCGGGGACAGGGGGGAAAGTACTTC.